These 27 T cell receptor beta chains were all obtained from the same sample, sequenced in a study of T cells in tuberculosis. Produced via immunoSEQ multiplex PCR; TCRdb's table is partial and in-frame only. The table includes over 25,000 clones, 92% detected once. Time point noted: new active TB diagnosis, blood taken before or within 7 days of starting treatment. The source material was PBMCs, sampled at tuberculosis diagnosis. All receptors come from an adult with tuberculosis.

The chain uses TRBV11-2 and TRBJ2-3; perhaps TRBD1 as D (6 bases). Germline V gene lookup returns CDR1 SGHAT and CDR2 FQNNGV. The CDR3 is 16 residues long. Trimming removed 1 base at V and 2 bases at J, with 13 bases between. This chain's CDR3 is CASSLGPRDNTDTQYF. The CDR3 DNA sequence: TGTGCCAGCAGCTTAGGGCCCCGGGACAACACAGATACGCAGTATTTT. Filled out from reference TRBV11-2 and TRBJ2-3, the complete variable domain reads EAGVAQSPRYKIIEKRQSVAFWCNPISGHATLYWYQQILGQGPKLLIQFQNNGVVDDSQLPKDRFSAERLKGVDSTLKIQPAKLEDSAVYLCASSLGPRDNTDTQYFGPGTRLTVL.

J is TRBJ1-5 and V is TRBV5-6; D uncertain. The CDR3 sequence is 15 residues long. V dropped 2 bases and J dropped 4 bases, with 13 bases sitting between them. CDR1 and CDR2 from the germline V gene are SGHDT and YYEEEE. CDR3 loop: CASSFGPSGNQPQHF. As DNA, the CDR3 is TGTGCCAGCAGCTTTGGCCCCTCGGGTAATCAGCCCCAGCATTTT.

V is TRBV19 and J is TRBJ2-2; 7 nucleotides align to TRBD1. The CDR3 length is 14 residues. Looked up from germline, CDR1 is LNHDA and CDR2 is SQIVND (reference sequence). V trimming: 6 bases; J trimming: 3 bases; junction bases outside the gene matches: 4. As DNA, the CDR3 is TGTGCCAGTAGGGAGACAGGGTACACCGGGGAGCTGTTTTTT. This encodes CASRETGYTGELFF. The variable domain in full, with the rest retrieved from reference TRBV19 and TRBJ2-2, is DGGITQSPKYLFRKEGQNVTLSCEQNLNHDAMYWYRQDPGQGLRLIYYSQIVNDFQKGDIAEGYSVSREKKESFPLTVTSAQKNPTAFYLCASRETGYTGELFFGEGSRLTVL.

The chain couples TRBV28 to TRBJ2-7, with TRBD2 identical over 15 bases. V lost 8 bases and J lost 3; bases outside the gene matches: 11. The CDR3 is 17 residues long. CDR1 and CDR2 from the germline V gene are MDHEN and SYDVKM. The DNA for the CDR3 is TGTGCCAGCGGCTTTCAGGGGACTAGCGGGAGGAGCTACGAGCAGTACTTC. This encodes CASGFQGTSGRSYEQYF. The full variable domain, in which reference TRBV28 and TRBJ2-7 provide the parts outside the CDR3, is DVKVTQSSRYLVKRTGEKVFLECVQDMDHENMFWYRQDPGLGLRLIYFSYDVKMKEKGDIPEGYSVSREKKERFSLILESASTNQTSMYLCASGFQGTSGRSYEQYFGPGTRLTVT.

The CDR3 nucleotides read TGTGCTAGTGGTTTGGTACTGGCGGGGGATAACACCGGGGAGCTGTTTTTT. Translating gives CASGLVLAGDNTGELFF. The V and J genes are TRBV12-5 and TRBJ2-2; 7 bases are shared with TRBD2. Germline lookup yields CDR1 LGHNT and CDR2 FRNRAP. This CDR3 is built from 17 residues. After removal of 0 bases from V and 2 bases from J, the junction contained 6 bases not matched to a gene.

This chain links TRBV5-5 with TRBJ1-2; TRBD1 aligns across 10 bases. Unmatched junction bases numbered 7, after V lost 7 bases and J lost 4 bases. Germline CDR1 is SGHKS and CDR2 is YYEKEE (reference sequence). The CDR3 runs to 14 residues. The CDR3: CASGTDRGSYGYTF. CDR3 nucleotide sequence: TGTGCCAGCGGTACGGACAGGGGGTCCTATGGCTACACCTTC.

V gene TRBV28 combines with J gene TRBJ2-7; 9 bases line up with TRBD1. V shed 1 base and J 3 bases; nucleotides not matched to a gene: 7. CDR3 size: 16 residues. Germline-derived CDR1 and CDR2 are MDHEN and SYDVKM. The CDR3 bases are TGTGCCAGCAGTTTATTGCCGGGACAGGGTCTCTACGAGCAGTACTTC. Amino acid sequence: CASSLLPGQGLYEQYF.

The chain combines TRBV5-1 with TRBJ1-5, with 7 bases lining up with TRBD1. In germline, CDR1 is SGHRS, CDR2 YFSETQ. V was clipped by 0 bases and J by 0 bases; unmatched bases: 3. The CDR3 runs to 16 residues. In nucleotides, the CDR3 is TGCGCCAGCAGCTTGGAGGGACAGCCTAGCAATCAGCCCCAGCATTTT. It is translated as CASSLEGQPSNQPQHF.

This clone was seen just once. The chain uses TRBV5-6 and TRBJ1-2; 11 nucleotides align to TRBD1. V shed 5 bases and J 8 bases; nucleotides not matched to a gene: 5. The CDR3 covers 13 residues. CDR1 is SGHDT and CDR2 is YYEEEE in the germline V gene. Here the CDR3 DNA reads TGTGCCAGCAGACGGACAGGGGGCTCAGGCTACACCTTC. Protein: CASRRTGGSGYTF.

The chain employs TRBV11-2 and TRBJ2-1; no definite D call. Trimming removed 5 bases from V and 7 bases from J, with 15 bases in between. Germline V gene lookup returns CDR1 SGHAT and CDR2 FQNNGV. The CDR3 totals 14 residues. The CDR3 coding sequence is TGTGCCAGCAGCCCCGATCTGCCGAGGAATGAGCAGTTCTTC. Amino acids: CASSPDLPRNEQFF.

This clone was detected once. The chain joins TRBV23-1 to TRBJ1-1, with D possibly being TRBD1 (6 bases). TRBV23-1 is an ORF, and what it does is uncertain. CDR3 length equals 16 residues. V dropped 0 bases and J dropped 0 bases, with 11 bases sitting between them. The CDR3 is CASSQSKQGLNTEAFF. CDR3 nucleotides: TGCGCCAGCAGTCAATCGAAACAGGGCCTGAACACTGAAGCTTTCTTT.

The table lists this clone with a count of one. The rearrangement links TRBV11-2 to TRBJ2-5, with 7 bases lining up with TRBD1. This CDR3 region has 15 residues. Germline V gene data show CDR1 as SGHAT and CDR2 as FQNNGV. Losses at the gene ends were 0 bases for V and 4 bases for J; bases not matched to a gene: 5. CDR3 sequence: CASSLDSRTGETQYF. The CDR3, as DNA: TGTGCCAGCAGCTTAGACTCCCGGACAGGAGAGACCCAGTACTTC. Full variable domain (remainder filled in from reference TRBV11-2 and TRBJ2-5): EAGVAQSPRYKIIEKRQSVAFWCNPISGHATLYWYQQILGQGPKLLIQFQNNGVVDDSQLPKDRFSAERLKGVDSTLKIQPAKLEDSAVYLCASSLDSRTGETQYFGPGTRLLVL.

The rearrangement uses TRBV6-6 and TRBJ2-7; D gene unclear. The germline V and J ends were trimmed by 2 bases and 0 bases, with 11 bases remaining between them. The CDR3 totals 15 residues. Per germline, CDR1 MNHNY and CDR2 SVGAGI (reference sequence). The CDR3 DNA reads TGTGCCAGCAGTTACGGAACAGTAACCTCCTACGAGCAGTACTTC. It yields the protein CASSYGTVTSYEQYF.

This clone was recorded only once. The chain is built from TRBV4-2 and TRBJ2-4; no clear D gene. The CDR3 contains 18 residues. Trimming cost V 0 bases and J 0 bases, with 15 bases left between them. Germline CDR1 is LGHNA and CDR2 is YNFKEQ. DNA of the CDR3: TGTGCCAGCAGCCAAGATGACACTTACGATCTAGCCAAAAACATTCAGTACTTC. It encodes CASSQDDTYDLAKNIQYF.

CDR3 region: CASSQGVIDGYTF. The DNA for the CDR3 is TGTGCCAGTAGCCAGGGTGTTATCGATGGCTACACCTTC. The V gene is TRBV19, the J gene TRBJ1-2; maybe TRBD1 (5 bases). V lost 6 bases and J lost 6, with 14 bases in between. The germline CDR1 and CDR2 sequences are LNHDA and SQIVND (reference sequence). This CDR3 has 13 amino acids.

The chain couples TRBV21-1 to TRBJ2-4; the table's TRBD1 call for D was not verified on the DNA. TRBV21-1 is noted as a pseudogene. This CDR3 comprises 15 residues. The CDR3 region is CARGGPLLAKNIQYF. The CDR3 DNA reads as TGTGCCAGGGGTGGGCCACTTCTAGCCAAAAACATTCAGTACTTC.

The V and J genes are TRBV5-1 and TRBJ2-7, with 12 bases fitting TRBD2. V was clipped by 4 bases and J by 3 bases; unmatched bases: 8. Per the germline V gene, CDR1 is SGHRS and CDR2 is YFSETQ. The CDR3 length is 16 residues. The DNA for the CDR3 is TGCGCCAGCAGCCCAGGACTAGCGGGGACTATCTACGAGCAGTACTTC. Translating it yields CASSPGLAGTIYEQYF.

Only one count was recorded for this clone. The CDR3 here is CASSLGLGNTIYF. The DNA for the CDR3 is TGTGCCAGCAGTTTGGGCCTCGGAAACACCATATATTTT. The chain joins TRBV27 to TRBJ1-3; no clear D gene. CDR1 is MNHEY and CDR2 is SMNVEV in the germline V gene (reference sequence). The CDR3 totals 13 residues. V lost 3 bases and J 4 bases, leaving 7 bases between the germline ends.

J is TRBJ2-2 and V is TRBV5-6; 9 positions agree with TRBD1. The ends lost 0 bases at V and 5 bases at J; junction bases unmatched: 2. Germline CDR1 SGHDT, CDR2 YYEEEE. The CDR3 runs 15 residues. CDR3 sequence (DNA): TGTGCCAGCAGCTTGGGTGGGACAGGGACCGGGGAGCTGTTTTTT. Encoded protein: CASSLGGTGTGELFF.

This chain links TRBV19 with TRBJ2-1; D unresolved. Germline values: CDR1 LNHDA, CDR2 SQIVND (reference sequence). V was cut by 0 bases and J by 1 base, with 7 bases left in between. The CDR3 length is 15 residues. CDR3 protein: CASSIEFRSYNEQFF. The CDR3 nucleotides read TGTGCCAGTAGTATAGAGTTCCGGTCCTACAATGAGCAGTTCTTC.

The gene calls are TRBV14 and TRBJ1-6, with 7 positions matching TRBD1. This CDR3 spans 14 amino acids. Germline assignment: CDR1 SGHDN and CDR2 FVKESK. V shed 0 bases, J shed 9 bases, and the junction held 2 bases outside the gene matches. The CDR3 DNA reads TGTGCCAGCAGCCAAGACAGGGGGAGTTCACCCCTCCACTTT. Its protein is CASSQDRGSSPLHF.

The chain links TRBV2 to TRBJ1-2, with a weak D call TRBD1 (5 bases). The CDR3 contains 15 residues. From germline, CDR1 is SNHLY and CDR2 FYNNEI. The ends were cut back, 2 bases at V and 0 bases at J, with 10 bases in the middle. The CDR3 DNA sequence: TGTGCCAGCAGTGAACAGGGTTCAGCTAACTATGGCTACACCTTC. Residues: CASSEQGSANYGYTF.

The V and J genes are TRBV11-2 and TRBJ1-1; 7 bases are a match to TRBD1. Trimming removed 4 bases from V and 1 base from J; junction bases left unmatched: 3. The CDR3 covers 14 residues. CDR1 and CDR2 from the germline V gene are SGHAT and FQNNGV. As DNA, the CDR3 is TGTGCCAGCAGCTCGGGACAGTGGAACACTGAAGCTTTCTTT. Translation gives CASSSGQWNTEAFF.

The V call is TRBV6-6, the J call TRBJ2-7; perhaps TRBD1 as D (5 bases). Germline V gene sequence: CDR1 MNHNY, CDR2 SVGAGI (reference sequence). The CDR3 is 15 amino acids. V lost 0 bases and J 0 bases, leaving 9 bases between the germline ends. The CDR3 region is CASSYSDSLSYEQYF. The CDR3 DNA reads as TGTGCCAGCAGTTACTCCGACAGCCTCTCCTACGAGCAGTACTTC.

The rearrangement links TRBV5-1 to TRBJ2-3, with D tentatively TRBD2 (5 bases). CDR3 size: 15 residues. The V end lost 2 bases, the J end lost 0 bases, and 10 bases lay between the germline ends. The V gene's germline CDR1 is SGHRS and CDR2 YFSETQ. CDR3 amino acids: CASSLEGSSTDTQYF. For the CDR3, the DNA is TGCGCCAGCAGCTTAGAGGGCAGTAGCACAGATACGCAGTATTTT.

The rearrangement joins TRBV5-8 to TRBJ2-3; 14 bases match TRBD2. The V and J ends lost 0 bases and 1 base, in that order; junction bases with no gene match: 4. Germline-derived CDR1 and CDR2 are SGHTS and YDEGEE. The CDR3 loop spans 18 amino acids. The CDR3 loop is CASSLGLAGGRGTDTQYF. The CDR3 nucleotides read TGTGCCAGCAGCTTGGGACTAGCGGGGGGGCGTGGCACAGATACGCAGTATTTT.

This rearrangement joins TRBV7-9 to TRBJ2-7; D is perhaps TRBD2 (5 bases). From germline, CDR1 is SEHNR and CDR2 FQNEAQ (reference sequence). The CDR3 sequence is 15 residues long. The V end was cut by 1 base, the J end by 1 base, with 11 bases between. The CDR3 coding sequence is TGTGCCAGCAGCTTAGTCCCGAGCGGTTCCTACGAGCAGTACTTC. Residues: CASSLVPSGSYEQYF.